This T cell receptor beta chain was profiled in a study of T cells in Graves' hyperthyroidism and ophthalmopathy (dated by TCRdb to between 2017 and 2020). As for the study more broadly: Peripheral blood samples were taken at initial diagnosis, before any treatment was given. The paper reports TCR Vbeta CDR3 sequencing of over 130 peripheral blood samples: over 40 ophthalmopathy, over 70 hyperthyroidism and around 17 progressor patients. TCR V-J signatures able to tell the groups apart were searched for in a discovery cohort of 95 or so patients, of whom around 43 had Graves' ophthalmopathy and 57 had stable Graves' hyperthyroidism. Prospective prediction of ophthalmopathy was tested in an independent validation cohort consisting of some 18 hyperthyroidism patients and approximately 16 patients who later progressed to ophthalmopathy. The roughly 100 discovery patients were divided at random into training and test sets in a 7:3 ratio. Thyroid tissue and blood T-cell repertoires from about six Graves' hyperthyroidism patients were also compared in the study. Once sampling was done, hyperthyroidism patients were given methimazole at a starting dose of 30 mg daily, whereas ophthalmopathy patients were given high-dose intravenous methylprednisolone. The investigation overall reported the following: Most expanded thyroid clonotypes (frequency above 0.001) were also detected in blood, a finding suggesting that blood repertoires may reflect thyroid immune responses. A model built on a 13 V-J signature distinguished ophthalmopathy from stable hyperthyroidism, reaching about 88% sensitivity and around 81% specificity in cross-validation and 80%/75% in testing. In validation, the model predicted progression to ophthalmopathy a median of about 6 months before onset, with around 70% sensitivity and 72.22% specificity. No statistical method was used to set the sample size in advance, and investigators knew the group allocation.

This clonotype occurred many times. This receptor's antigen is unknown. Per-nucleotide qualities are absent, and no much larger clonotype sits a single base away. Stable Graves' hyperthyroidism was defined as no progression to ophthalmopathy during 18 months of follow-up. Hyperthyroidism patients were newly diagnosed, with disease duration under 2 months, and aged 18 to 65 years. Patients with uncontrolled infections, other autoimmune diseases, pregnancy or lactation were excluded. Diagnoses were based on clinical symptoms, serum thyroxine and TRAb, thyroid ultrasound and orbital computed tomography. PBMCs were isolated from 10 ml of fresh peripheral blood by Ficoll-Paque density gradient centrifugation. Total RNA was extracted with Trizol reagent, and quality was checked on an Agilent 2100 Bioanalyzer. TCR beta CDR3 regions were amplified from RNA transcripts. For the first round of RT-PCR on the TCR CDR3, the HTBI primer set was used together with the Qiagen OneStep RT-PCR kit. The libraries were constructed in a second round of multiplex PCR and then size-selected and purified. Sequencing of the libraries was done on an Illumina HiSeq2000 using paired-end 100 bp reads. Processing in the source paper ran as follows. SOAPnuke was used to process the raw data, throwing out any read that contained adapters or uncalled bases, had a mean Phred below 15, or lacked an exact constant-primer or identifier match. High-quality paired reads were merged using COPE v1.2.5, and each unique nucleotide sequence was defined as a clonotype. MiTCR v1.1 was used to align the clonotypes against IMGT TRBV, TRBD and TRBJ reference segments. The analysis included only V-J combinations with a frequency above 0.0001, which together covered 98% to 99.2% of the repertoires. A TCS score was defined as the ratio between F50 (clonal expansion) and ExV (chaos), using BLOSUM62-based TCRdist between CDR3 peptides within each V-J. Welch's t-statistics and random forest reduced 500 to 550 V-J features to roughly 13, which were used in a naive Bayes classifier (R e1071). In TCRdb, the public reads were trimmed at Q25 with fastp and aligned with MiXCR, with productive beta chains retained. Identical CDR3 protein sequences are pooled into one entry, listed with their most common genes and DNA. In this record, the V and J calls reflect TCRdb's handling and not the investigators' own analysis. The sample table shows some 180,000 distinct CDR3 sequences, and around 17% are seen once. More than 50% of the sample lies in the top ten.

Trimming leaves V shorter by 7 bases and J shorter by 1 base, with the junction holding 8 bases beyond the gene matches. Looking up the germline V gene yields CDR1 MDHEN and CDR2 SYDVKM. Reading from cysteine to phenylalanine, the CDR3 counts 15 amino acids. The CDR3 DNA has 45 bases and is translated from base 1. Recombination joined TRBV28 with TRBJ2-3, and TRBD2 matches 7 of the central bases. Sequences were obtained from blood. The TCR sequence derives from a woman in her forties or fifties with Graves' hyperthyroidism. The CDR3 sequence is CASNHGGDGTDTQYF. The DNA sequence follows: TGTGCCAGCAACCATGGGGGGGATGGCACAGATACGCAGTATTTT.